This is a list of T cell receptor beta chains from one sample in a study of cytomegalovirus exposure and HLA in healthy donors. Clones were read by immunoSEQ multiplex PCR, and TCRdb kept only the in-frame ones, dropping some. Of roughly 180,000 clones listed, 84% are singletons. The sample comprised PBMCs. The source of these receptors is a man aged 30 to 45 in good health and CMV-seronegative. CDR3s include the opening cysteine and the closing phenylalanine or tryptophan. D genes are given only for firm matches. Clone size appears in some rows only: once, few, many, or a class for an expanded clone.

CDR3 protein: CANSGGQGNNEQFF
CDR3 DNA: TGTGCCAACAGCGGGGGACAGGGAAACAATGAGCAGTTCTTC
J gene: TRBJ2-1
V gene: TRBV9
clone size: -
D gene: -

CDR3 protein: CASRDSEGAEAFF
CDR3 DNA: TGTGCCAGCAGGGACAGCGAGGGCGCTGAAGCTTTCTTT
J gene: TRBJ1-1
V gene: TRBV2
clone size: -
D gene: -

CDR3 protein: CASSLGAPSENYEQYF
CDR3 DNA: TGTGCCAGCAGCTTAGGTGCGCCTAGCGAAAACTACGAGCAGTACTTC
J gene: TRBJ2-7
V gene: TRBV7-8
clone size: -
D gene: -

CDR3 protein: CASSLPGGQVGYGELFF
CDR3 DNA: TGTGCCAGCAGCTTACCCGGCGGACAGGTGGGATACGGGGAGCTGTTTTTT
J gene: TRBJ2-2
V gene: TRBV7-9
clone size: -
D gene: TRBD1

CDR3 protein: CASSSGTGREKLFF
CDR3 DNA: TGTGCCAGCAGCTCCGGGACAGGGCGTGAAAAACTGTTTTTT
J gene: TRBJ1-4
V gene: TRBV6-5
clone size: -
D gene: TRBD1

CDR3 protein: CASSLPTVSPLHF
CDR3 DNA: TGCGCCAGCAGCTTGCCGACAGTTTCACCCCTCCACTTT
J gene: TRBJ1-6
V gene: TRBV5-1
clone size: -
D gene: -

CDR3 protein: CASSFGTPLNSPLHF
CDR3 DNA: TGTGCCAGCAGCTTTGGGACACCGCTGAATTCACCCCTCCACTTT
J gene: TRBJ1-6
V gene: TRBV5-6
clone size: few
D gene: -

CDR3 protein: CAWTPGQATNEKLFF
CDR3 DNA: TGTGCCTGGACTCCCGGACAGGCAACTAATGAAAAACTGTTTTTT
J gene: TRBJ1-4
V gene: TRBV30
clone size: -
D gene: TRBD1

CDR3 protein: CASSQDLDGSSTDTQYF
CDR3 DNA: TGTGCCAGCAGCCAAGATCTCGACGGGAGCAGCACAGATACGCAGTATTTT
J gene: TRBJ2-3
V gene: TRBV4-2
clone size: -
D gene: -

CDR3 protein: CASSDSTSGGSDTQYF
CDR3 DNA: TGTGCCAGCAGTGACTCGACTAGCGGGGGCTCAGATACGCAGTATTTT
J gene: TRBJ2-3
V gene: TRBV6-4
clone size: few
D gene: TRBD2

CDR3 protein: CASSLGTGSRQFF
CDR3 DNA: TGTGCTAGCAGCTTAGGTACAGGATCGAGGCAGTTCTTC
J gene: TRBJ2-1
V gene: TRBV7-7
clone size: few
D gene: -

CDR3 protein: CASSSPEGAVNVINQPQHF
CDR3 DNA: TGTGCCAGCAGTTCGCCTGAGGGGGCGGTGAATGTGATCAATCAGCCCCAGCATTTT
J gene: TRBJ1-5
V gene: TRBV28
clone size: few
D gene: TRBD1

CDR3 protein: CASSLGQATTDTQYF
CDR3 DNA: TGCGCCAGCAGCTTGGGACAGGCCACCACAGATACGCAGTATTTT
J gene: TRBJ2-3
V gene: TRBV5-1
clone size: -
D gene: -

CDR3 protein: CASSLTTGLAGGETQYF
CDR3 DNA: TGCGCCAGCAGCCTGACTACGGGACTAGCGGGGGGAGAGACCCAGTACTTC
J gene: TRBJ2-5
V gene: TRBV5-1
clone size: -
D gene: TRBD2

CDR3 protein: CASSYSSGTDTQYF
CDR3 DNA: TGTGCCAGCAGTTACTCTAGCGGCACAGATACGCAGTATTTT
J gene: TRBJ2-3
V gene: TRBV6-6
clone size: -
D gene: -

CDR3 protein: CASGGGFNTGELFF
CDR3 DNA: TGTGCCAGCGGGGGGGGATTCAACACCGGGGAGCTGTTTTTT
J gene: TRBJ2-2
V gene: TRBV9
clone size: -
D gene: TRBD2

CDR3 protein: CASSDILAGLPYEQYF
CDR3 DNA: TGTGCCAGCAGTGATATCCTAGCGGGGTTACCCTACGAGCAGTACTTC
J gene: TRBJ2-7
V gene: TRBV6-1
clone size: once
D gene: TRBD2

CDR3 protein: CASSRQGLYTEAFF
CDR3 DNA: TGTGCCAGTAGTCGGCAGGGGCTTTACACTGAAGCTTTCTTT
J gene: TRBJ1-1
V gene: TRBV19
clone size: once
D gene: -

CDR3 protein: CASSYMGAGETQYF
CDR3 DNA: TGTGCCAGCAGCTACATGGGGGCAGGCGAGACCCAGTACTTC
J gene: TRBJ2-5
V gene: TRBV9
clone size: -
D gene: -

CDR3 protein: CASSGDGEQPQHF
CDR3 DNA: TGTGCCAGCTCAGGGGATGGTGAACAGCCCCAGCATTTT
J gene: TRBJ1-5
V gene: TRBV19
clone size: -
D gene: -

CDR3 protein: CASSLDALRSETQYF
CDR3 DNA: TGTGCCAGCAGCTTGGATGCGTTGCGGTCGGAGACCCAGTACTTC
J gene: TRBJ2-5
V gene: TRBV5-4
clone size: -
D gene: -

CDR3 protein: CASSELTGGLTGELFF
CDR3 DNA: TGTGCCAGCAGCGAACTCACAGGGGGCCTCACCGGGGAGCTGTTTTTT
J gene: TRBJ2-2
V gene: TRBV7-9
clone size: -
D gene: TRBD1

CDR3 protein: CASSEYRDTEAFF
CDR3 DNA: TGCGCCAGCAGTGAGTACAGGGACACTGAAGCTTTCTTT
J gene: TRBJ1-1
V gene: TRBV10-1
clone size: -
D gene: -

CDR3 protein: CASSGRGTEAFF
CDR3 DNA: TGTGCCAGCAGTGGTAGGGGGACTGAAGCTTTCTTT
J gene: TRBJ1-1
V gene: TRBV6-1
clone size: once
D gene: -

CDR3 protein: CASSVDRAGYGYTF
CDR3 DNA: TGTGCCAGCAGCGTCGACAGGGCGGGTTATGGCTACACCTTC
J gene: TRBJ1-2
V gene: TRBV9
clone size: -
D gene: TRBD1

CDR3 protein: CASSLRTGGGTGELFF
CDR3 DNA: TGTGCCAGCAGCCTCCGGACAGGGGGGGGCACCGGGGAGCTGTTTTTT
J gene: TRBJ2-2
V gene: TRBV9
clone size: -
D gene: TRBD1

CDR3 protein: CASSVLYGGELFF
CDR3 DNA: TGTGCCAGCAGCGTTCTATATGGCGGGGAGCTGTTTTTT
J gene: TRBJ2-2
V gene: TRBV9
clone size: -
D gene: -

CDR3 protein: CASSPSGSETQYF
CDR3 DNA: TGTGCCAGCAGCCCCAGCGGGTCAGAGACCCAGTACTTC
J gene: TRBJ2-5
V gene: TRBV5-5
clone size: -
D gene: -

CDR3 protein: CASSLVSGSTDTQYF
CDR3 DNA: TGCGCCAGCAGCTTGGTTAGCGGTAGCACAGATACGCAGTATTTT
J gene: TRBJ2-3
V gene: TRBV5-1
clone size: -
D gene: -

CDR3 protein: CASSILGTSTDTQYF
CDR3 DNA: TGTGCCAGTAGTATACTCGGGACTAGTACAGATACGCAGTATTTT
J gene: TRBJ2-3
V gene: TRBV19
clone size: once
D gene: TRBD2

CDR3 protein: CASSWLASGKLGYTF
CDR3 DNA: TGTGCCAGCAGCTGGCTAGCCTCGGGGAAGCTTGGCTACACCTTC
J gene: TRBJ1-2
V gene: TRBV5-6
clone size: -
D gene: -

CDR3 protein: CASSFYQVLDEQFF
CDR3 DNA: TGTGCCAGCAGCTTCTATCAGGTACTGGATGAGCAGTTCTTC
J gene: TRBJ2-1
V gene: TRBV5-4
clone size: -
D gene: -

CDR3 protein: CASSPGTGSGNTIYF
CDR3 DNA: TGTGCCAGCAGTCCAGGGACAGGCTCTGGAAACACCATATATTTT
J gene: TRBJ1-3
V gene: TRBV27
clone size: -
D gene: TRBD1